This is a list of T cell receptor beta chains from one sample in a study of OX40 agonist ivuxolimab in advanced cancers. The data were produced by immunoSEQ multiplex PCR, yet TCRdb's version contains in-frame clones alone and is incomplete. Of around 53,000 clones in the sample, 85% to 90% were seen once. The sequences come from CD4+ or CD8+ T cells sorted from blood, collected in a trial of the OX40 agonist ivuxolimab. Receptors originate from an adult with an advanced solid tumor such as melanoma, head and neck, liver or kidney cancer. CDR3s include the opening cysteine and the closing phenylalanine or tryptophan. D genes are given only for firm matches. Some rows have no size entry. The others give once, few or many, or a class for an expanded clone.

cdr3_aa,cdr3_nt,j_call,clone_size,d_call,v_call
CASTQGQGYTEAFF,TGTGCCAGCACCCAGGGACAGGGGTACACTGAAGCTTTCTTT,TRBJ1-1,NA,TRBD1,TRBV5-4
CASSPPDNTGELFF,TGTGCCAGCTCACCACCGGACAACACCGGGGAGCTGTTTTTT,TRBJ2-2,few,NA,TRBV18
CASSAVGETQYF,TGTGCCAGCAGTGCCGTAGGGGAGACCCAGTACTTC,TRBJ2-5,NA,NA,TRBV9
CASSPSQGHEQYF,TGTGCCAGCAGCCCTTCCCAGGGCCACGAGCAGTACTTC,TRBJ2-7,NA,NA,TRBV7-9
CASRSQGYGYTF,TGTGCCAGTAGGTCTCAGGGCTATGGCTACACCTTC,TRBJ1-2,NA,NA,TRBV19
CASRPTGTSGRLTQYF,TGTGCCAGCAGACCTACCGGGACTAGCGGGAGGCTGACCCAGTACTTC,TRBJ2-5,NA,TRBD2,TRBV4-2
CASIFDRGHEAFF,TGTGCCAGCATATTCGACAGGGGGCACGAAGCTTTCTTT,TRBJ1-1,once,TRBD1,TRBV2
CASSQEELGTYNEQFF,TGCGCCAGCAGCCAAGAGGAACTAGGGACCTACAATGAGCAGTTCTTC,TRBJ2-1,once,NA,TRBV4-1
CASTRTGGSYEQYF,TGTGCCAGTACTAGGACAGGGGGATCCTACGAGCAGTACTTC,TRBJ2-7,NA,TRBD1,TRBV19
CARSSLSTDTQYF,TGTGCCAGGAGTAGTCTTAGCACAGATACGCAGTATTTT,TRBJ2-3,few,NA,TRBV19
CASSVGLASEKLFF,TGTGCCAGCAGCGTTGGGTTGGCGAGTGAAAAACTGTTTTTT,TRBJ1-4,NA,NA,TRBV9
CASSLLVGTRTEAFF,TGTGCCAGCAGCTTATTGGTCGGGACACGGACTGAAGCTTTCTTT,TRBJ1-1,NA,NA,TRBV7-9
CASSRTEVPQHF,TGTGCCAGTAGTCGGACTGAGGTGCCCCAGCATTTT,TRBJ1-5,few,NA,TRBV19
CASSEFEAQYF,TGTGCCAGCAGTGAATTTGAAGCCCAGTACTTC,TRBJ2-5,NA,NA,TRBV25-1
CASRPQGDYTF,TGTGCCAGCAGGCCACAGGGGGACTACACCTTC,TRBJ1-2,NA,TRBD1,TRBV7-9
CASSQDQGLMTGELFF,TGTGCCAGCAGCCAAGATCAAGGACTGATGACCGGGGAGCTGTTTTTT,TRBJ2-2,NA,NA,TRBV14
CASSLGRVYEQYF,TGTGCCAGCAGCTTGGGACGAGTCTACGAGCAGTACTTC,TRBJ2-7,NA,NA,TRBV5-6
CASSRRDTGELFF,TGTGCCAGCAGCCGGAGGGACACCGGGGAGCTGTTTTTT,TRBJ2-2,NA,NA,TRBV7-9
CASSLVGPGELFF,TGTGCCAGCAGCTTAGTTGGACCCGGGGAGCTGTTTTTT,TRBJ2-2,NA,NA,TRBV7-9
CASSFGGVGGLETYEQYF,TGTGCCAGCAGCTTCGGGGGGGTTGGCGGACTAGAAACCTACGAGCAGTACTTC,TRBJ2-7,NA,TRBD2,TRBV7-9
CSVVGGYGYTF,TGCAGCGTCGTGGGGGGCTATGGCTACACCTTC,TRBJ1-2,NA,NA,TRBV29-1
CASSLAGTDTYEQYF,TGCGCCAGCAGCTTAGCCGGGACGGACACCTACGAGCAGTACTTC,TRBJ2-7,NA,NA,TRBV5-1
CASSVGVMEKLFF,TGCGCCAGCAGCGTGGGGGTCATGGAAAAACTGTTTTTT,TRBJ1-4,NA,NA,TRBV5-1
CASRGTPSSGNTIYF,TGCGCCAGCAGGGGGACACCAAGCTCTGGAAACACCATATATTTT,TRBJ1-3,NA,NA,TRBV10-2
CASSSHMNTEAFF,TGTGCCAGCAGTTCTCACATGAACACTGAAGCTTTCTTT,TRBJ1-1,once,NA,TRBV28
CASSSGGRGEQYF,TGTGCCAGCAGCTCAGGGGGTCGGGGCGAGCAGTACTTC,TRBJ2-7,NA,TRBD1,TRBV7-9
CASSEGTNVGTQYF,TGTGCCAGCAGTGAAGGGACGAACGTAGGGACCCAGTACTTC,TRBJ2-5,NA,NA,TRBV6-1
CASSVVGGADLRQPQHF,TGTGCCAGCAGCGTAGTTGGGGGCGCGGATCTTCGTCAGCCCCAGCATTTT,TRBJ1-5,NA,NA,TRBV9
CASSFTGVGVNTEAFF,TGTGCCAGCAGTTTTACCGGGGTCGGAGTGAACACTGAAGCTTTCTTT,TRBJ1-1,NA,NA,TRBV27
CASSPGTGQYSNQPQHF,TGTGCCAGCTCACCTGGAACGGGACAGTATAGCAATCAGCCCCAGCATTTT,TRBJ1-5,NA,TRBD1,TRBV18
CAWSAVGQGIREQYF,TGTGCCTGGAGTGCAGTAGGACAGGGGATACGGGAGCAGTACTTC,TRBJ2-7,NA,TRBD1,TRBV30
CASSGVGSSYNEQFF,TGTGCCAGCAGTGGGGTCGGCAGCTCCTACAATGAGCAGTTCTTC,TRBJ2-1,NA,NA,TRBV6-1
CASSTTGVGANVLTF,TGTGCCAGCAGTACTACAGGGGTTGGGGCCAACGTCCTGACTTTC,TRBJ2-6,once,TRBD1,TRBV6-4
CASSLGVQPQHF,TGTGCCAGCAGCCTCGGGGTCCAGCCCCAGCATTTT,TRBJ1-5,few,NA,TRBV28
CASSLGSGRGNEQFF,TGTGCCAGCAGCTTAGGTAGCGGGAGAGGCAATGAGCAGTTCTTC,TRBJ2-1,NA,TRBD2,TRBV11-3
CASSGDRFRDEQFF,TGTGCCAGCAGCGGGGACAGGTTTAGAGATGAGCAGTTCTTC,TRBJ2-1,NA,TRBD1,TRBV5-6
CASGRTGAQETQYF,TGTGCCAGCGGAAGGACAGGGGCTCAAGAGACCCAGTACTTC,TRBJ2-5,NA,TRBD1,TRBV6-6
CACQFRGPVANTEAFF,TGTGCCTGCCAATTCCGGGGGCCGGTTGCGAACACTGAAGCTTTCTTT,TRBJ1-1,NA,NA,TRBV30
CASSDSFYGYTF,TGTGCCAGCAGCGACAGTTTCTATGGCTACACCTTC,TRBJ1-2,NA,NA,TRBV6-1
CATRSPGGGPGYTF,TGTGCCACTCGATCTCCCGGGGGCGGACCTGGCTACACCTTC,TRBJ1-2,NA,NA,TRBV19
CASSGRDYYHEQYF,TGTGCCAGCAGCGGACGGGACTATTACCACGAGCAGTACTTC,TRBJ2-7,NA,TRBD2,TRBV5-6
CASSLNRGYNQPQHF,TGTGCCAGCAGCTTAAACAGAGGATACAATCAGCCCCAGCATTTT,TRBJ1-5,NA,NA,TRBV11-2
CASSHGLAGVSEQYF,TGTGCCAGCAGCCATGGACTAGCGGGAGTTAGTGAGCAGTACTTC,TRBJ2-7,once,TRBD2,TRBV6-6
CASSPRKKHEQYF,TGTGCCAGCAGCCCCAGGAAGAAGCACGAGCAGTACTTC,TRBJ2-7,NA,NA,TRBV7-3
CAIRDSRNQPQHF,TGTGCCATCAGGGACAGCCGCAATCAGCCCCAGCATTTT,TRBJ1-5,NA,NA,TRBV10-3
CASSIGLHSGNTIYF,TGTGCCAGTAGTATTGGACTTCACTCTGGAAACACCATATATTTT,TRBJ1-3,NA,NA,TRBV19
CASSAQGGETQYF,TGTGCCAGCAGCGCCCAGGGAGGGGAGACCCAGTACTTC,TRBJ2-5,NA,TRBD2,TRBV11-2
CASSKGDNTEAFF,TGTGCCAGCAGTAAAGGGGATAACACTGAAGCTTTCTTT,TRBJ1-1,NA,NA,TRBV6-1